The rows below give T cell receptor beta chains drawn from one sample of a study of blood T cell repertoires in COVID-19. Clones were read by immunoSEQ multiplex PCR, and TCRdb kept only the in-frame ones, dropping some. The table includes around 100,000 clones, 82% detected once. Sample: peripheral blood. Receptors were obtained from a man in his 60s with acute or convalescent COVID-19. The CDR3 runs from the conserved cysteine through the conserved F or W. The D gene is left open where the match is weak.

TRBD2 | TRBJ2-7 | TRBV7-2 | CASSPRDYFGEQYF
- | TRBJ2-1 | TRBV10-3 | CASAGDNEQFF
- | TRBJ2-7 | TRBV2 | CASSWTPSEQYF
- | TRBJ1-5 | TRBV11-3 | CASSAGGVDQPQHF
- | TRBJ2-7 | TRBV7-5 | CVRSPTSGRAPYEQYF
TRBD1 | TRBJ1-2 | TRBV9 | CASSADRGPIGYTF
- | TRBJ1-1 | TRBV30 | CAWSVLSTEAFF
TRBD1 | TRBJ2-7 | TRBV10-3 | CAISESAGGYYEQYF
TRBD1 | TRBJ1-2 | TRBV27 | CFSTPWDRGNYGYTF
- | TRBJ1-1 | TRBV10-2 | CASSSVPNTEAFF
TRBD1 | TRBJ2-7 | TRBV12-3/TRBV12-4 | CASSLGTGPEQYF
TRBD2 | TRBJ2-1 | TRBV24-1 | CATSERLAGARDEQFF
- | TRBJ1-5 | TRBV28 | CASSYGYRNSNQPQHF
- | TRBJ2-7 | TRBV11-2 | CASSLGAATYEQYF
- | TRBJ1-6 | TRBV27 | CASSLYAGQSSYNSPLHF
TRBD2 | TRBJ2-3 | TRBV28 | CASSLWLAGVDTQYF
TRBD1 | TRBJ2-1 | TRBV28 | CASSFGAGGWVGNEQFF
- | TRBJ2-1 | TRBV7-9 | CASSSYGVSLKGPHNEQFF
TRBD1 | TRBJ1-3 | TRBV3-1/TRBV3-2 | CASSQVPGTGDGGNTIYF
TRBD2 | TRBJ2-2 | TRBV4-3 | CASSHWTSGRAGELFF
- | TRBJ2-3 | TRBV5-1 | CASSLTTTNTDTQYF
TRBD2 | TRBJ2-1 | TRBV3-1/TRBV3-2 | CASSLRGSGRAQNEQFF
- | TRBJ1-6 | TRBV2 | CASSPDYSPLHF
TRBD1 | TRBJ1-1 | TRBV11-2 | CASSSGGWAEAFF
TRBD2 | TRBJ2-7 | TRBV19 | CASTPSGMAQGQYF
- | TRBJ2-5 | TRBV19 | CASSIVTGGGRETQYF
TRBD1 | TRBJ2-7 | TRBV2 | CASSPDRGIYEQYF
- | TRBJ1-1 | TRBV7-8 | CASSLIPGNTEAFF
- | TRBJ2-7 | TRBV20-1 | CSASVKYEQYF
- | TRBJ1-1 | TRBV12-3/TRBV12-4 | CASSTVNTEAFF
TRBD1 | TRBJ1-6 | TRBV6-5 | CASSYRGTDSPLHF
- | TRBJ2-5 | TRBV7-2 | CASSLYQETQYF
- | TRBJ2-6 | TRBV4-3 | CASSQVYSGANVLTF
TRBD1 | TRBJ2-1 | TRBV9 | CASSVEGTEYNEQFF
- | TRBJ1-1 | TRBV15 | CATSRDWAGSTEAFF
TRBD1 | TRBJ1-2 | TRBV5-8 | CASSPQYRQGFLGYTF
- | TRBJ2-3 | TRBV29-1 | CSVRGGASHTDTQYF
- | TRBJ1-5 | TRBV19 | CASVLEGNQPQHF
TRBD1 | TRBJ1-2 | TRBV5-1 | CASSQGTGLTGYTF
TRBD1 | TRBJ1-2 | TRBV19 | CASTADRGNYGYTF
TRBD1 | TRBJ2-7 | TRBV18 | CASSPRTGVTYEQYF
- | TRBJ1-1 | TRBV7-9 | CASSFTQMNTEAFF